A single sample gave rise to the 5 T cell receptor beta chains below, sequenced in a study of T cells in Graves' hyperthyroidism and ophthalmopathy. The source material, RNA transcripts, was used to amplify TCR beta CDR3 regions. In the first-round RT-PCR of the TCR CDR3, the HTBI primer set was used. MiXCR, applied by TCRdb to the multiplex PCR reads, yields one record per CDR3 protein. The profile shows under 450,000 distinct CDR3 sequences, about 15% of them singletons. Sequencing input: blood. The receptors were sampled from a woman aged 18-29 years with Graves' hyperthyroidism.

This clonotype was recorded many times. The V and J genes are TRBV2 and TRBJ2-1; D is perhaps TRBD1 (5 bases). Germline V CDR1 and CDR2: SNHLY, FYNNEI. The length of the CDR3 is 18 residues. V was cut by 7 bases and J by 8 bases, with 30 bases left in between. Here the CDR3 reads CASNAPNNRLEEIDEQFF. Here the CDR3 DNA reads TGTGCCAGCAACGCTCCGAATAACAGGTTGGAAGAGATCGATGAGCAGTTCTTC. Together with reference TRBV2 and TRBJ2-1, the CDR3 gives the full variable domain: EPEVTQTPSHQVTQMGQEVILRCVPISNHLYFYWYRQILGQKVEFLVSFYNNEISEKSEIFDDQFSVERPDGSNFTLKIRSTKLEDSAMYFCASNAPNNRLEEIDEQFFGPGTRLTVL.

At least ten counts were recorded for this clonotype. The J gene is TRBJ2-5, the V gene TRBV18; TRBD1 agrees at 10 bases. J lost 5 bases, V lost 5 bases, and 14 bases had no gene match. CDR1 is KGHSH, CDR2 LQKENI, per germline. CDR3 length: 17 amino acids. As DNA, the CDR3 is TGTGCCAGCTCATCAGTCCCGGGACAGGGGAGCATGGAGACCCAGTACTTC. It encodes CASSSVPGQGSMETQYF.

This rearrangement joins TRBV6-1 to TRBJ1-6; D unresolved. The CDR3 is made up of 15 amino acids. Germline V gene lookup returns CDR1 MNHNS and CDR2 SASEGT. Between the trimmed V and J ends, which lost 5 bases and 3 bases, there was a span of 11 bases. The CDR3 DNA is TGTGCCAGCAGTTTCCAACAGATCTATAATTCACCCCTCCACTTT. Translating gives CASSFQQIYNSPLHF.

This clonotype has more than one count but fewer than ten. The J gene is TRBJ2-1, the V gene TRBV12-3 or TRBV12-4, with 8 bases that match TRBD2. J was trimmed by 4 bases and V by 6 bases; bases with no gene match: 2. This CDR3 region has 13 residues. This chain's CDR3 is CASRSGGYNEQFF. The CDR3 nucleotides read TGTGCCAGCAGGAGCGGGGGTTACAATGAGCAGTTCTTC.

The chain has TRBV5-1 and TRBJ2-3; the match to TRBD1 covers 8 bases. Germline V gene lookup returns CDR1 SGHRS and CDR2 YFSETQ. The CDR3 contains 17 residues. The junction had 12 bases not matched to a gene; V was cut back by 0 bases and J by 6 bases. Here the CDR3 DNA reads TGCGCCAGCAGCTTGGGGGCCTCCCAGGGGGCGCGGGATACGCAGTATTTT. Its translation is CASSLGASQGARDTQYF. Drawing the rest from reference TRBV5-1 and TRBJ2-3, the complete variable domain is KAGVTQTPRYLIKTRGQQVTLSCSPISGHRSVSWYQQTPGQGLQFLFEYFSETQRNKGNFPGRFSGRQFSNSRSEMNVSTLELGDSALYLCASSLGASQGARDTQYFGPGTRLTVL.